This T cell receptor (beta chain) was obtained from a study of T cell changes during pregnancy in multiple sclerosis. Generated by immunoSEQ multiplex PCR, the TCRdb table keeps only in-frame clones and is missing some. The data contain roughly 59,000 clones, 80% to 95% of them singletons. Germline V gene data show CDR1 as SGHTA and CDR2 as FQGNSA. The CDR3 sequence is 16 residues long. V dropped 5 bases and J dropped 0; count of bases not matched to a gene: 7. This TCR was recovered from a female donor with multiple sclerosis, enrolled in a pregnancy study. The chain uses TRBV7-2 and TRBJ2-7, with 10 bases that match TRBD2. The sequenced sample was CD8+ T cells from peripheral blood mononuclear cells, obtained in the second trimester of pregnancy. CDR3 region: CASSPEPSGSSYEQYF. The CDR3 nucleotides read TGTGCCAGCAGCCCCGAGCCTAGCGGGAGCTCCTACGAGCAGTACTTC.